This T cell receptor (beta chain) was captured in a study of T cell responses to AZD1222 COVID-19 vaccine (dated by TCRdb to the early 2020s). Study-level background: AZD1222 recipients with second doses at about 4 weeks or about 12 weeks were pooled, because spike-specific TCR depth and breadth did not differ between schedules. A total of approximately 250 trial participants underwent TCR sequencing, of whom around 210 had received two doses of AZD1222 and about 26 had received two doses of the MenACWY control vaccine. Enrollment into the trials was organized by age into subgroups of 18-55, 56-69 and 70-plus years, and those subgroups contained roughly 160, 29 and 62 TCR-sequenced participants, respectively. The research as a whole found: Because no day 14 peak-response samples were available, the repertoires could be characterized only after the peak T cell response. CD4 TCRs associated with the vaccine covered the entire spike protein, and the dominant responses were in regions 160-218 and 743-854. In the small 56-69-year group, the increase in depth fell short of significance, most likely because of low power. Conclusions about previously exposed vaccinees were limited because only six AZD1222 recipients were SARS-CoV-2 seropositive at baseline. Reportedly, almost half of the unique spike-specific TCRs recognized epitopes lying outside the regions that are mutated in the B.1.351 and B.1.1.7 variants. After two AZD1222 doses, both the breadth and the depth of spike-specific TCRs were significantly higher than at day 0 and than in MenACWY recipients. Participants were mostly white British and included more females than males, and it was suggested by the authors that clonal diversity may have been underestimated.

The CDR3 regions of human TCRbeta chains were analyzed by immunosequencing. Concerning the study's data processing: Repertoire TCRs were matched against a reference library of SARS-CoV-2-specific TCRs generated with the MIRA antigen-specificity platform. Breadth was defined as the fraction of unique TCRs that were SARS-CoV-2-associated, and depth was defined as the fraction of total T cells that were SARS-CoV-2-associated. Each spike-specific TCR was assigned to its reactive spike region and to a CD4 or CD8 class using the MIRA data. Log10-transformed breadth and depth values were compared by one-way ANOVA with Sidak's multiple comparisons tests. TCRdb re-hosts the immuneACCESS table, in-frame sequences only. Its copies lack some clones; in the studies checked, an unresolved V gene accounts for under half of them, and the cause for the rest is not known. V and J calls and clone size are copied from that table; D and trimming were computed from the DNA. The sample records 150,000 to 200,000 clones, 90% to 95% of which are singletons. Around 0.96% of the sample is held by the ten biggest clonotypes.

V gives up 3 bases and J gives up 0 bases, and the segment between their germline ends measures 7 bases. Reading the germline V gene gives CDR1 MDHEN and CDR2 SYDVKM. The CDR3 starts with the cysteine, ends with the phenylalanine, and has 14 residues. Left in the record is the CDR3 DNA by itself, 42 bases read in frame from the first base. Details on this clone: What this receptor recognizes is not known. Base quality data are lacking; no much larger clone is found one base away.

This specimen's time point label, per the study, means: baseline before first vaccination. Samples from vaccinated people were obtained from the UK trials COV001 and COV002, which included a single-blind randomized controlled phase 2/3 trial of AZD1222 (ChAdOx1 nCoV-19) in healthy adults. Trial participant PBMC samples were collected at day 0 and day 28 after the second dose for TCRbeta chain sequencing. This clonotype was sampled from an adult in good health. In this chain, TRBV28 is recombined with TRBJ2-3; no D gene can be assigned with confidence. The specimen comprised peripheral blood, sampled on day 0 of AZD1222 vaccination. The sequenced DNA is TGTGCCAGCAGTTTGGTAGTTAGCACAGATACGCAGTATTTT. Its translation is CASSLVVSTDTQYF.